Presented here are 14 T cell receptor beta chains from one specimen sequenced in a study of blood T cell repertoires in COVID-19. Sequenced by immunoSEQ multiplex PCR; TCRdb stores in-frame clones only, minus some. The data show some 320,000 clones, roughly 88% seen once. Sequencing input: peripheral blood. The receptors were sampled from a woman in her twenties or thirties who had recovered from COVID-19.

This rearrangement joins TRBV7-2 to TRBJ1-5; TRBD1 might be the D (5 bases). This CDR3 is built from 15 residues. Per the germline V gene, CDR1 is SGHTA and CDR2 is FQGNSA. V lost 5 bases and J 6 bases, leaving 17 bases between the germline ends. The CDR3: CASSPSARVGQPQHF. CDR3 nucleotide sequence: TGTGCCAGCAGCCCCTCCGCCAGGGTGGGTCAGCCCCAGCATTTT.

V gene TRBV4-1 combines with J gene TRBJ1-1; 8 bases align to TRBD1. The CDR3 loop spans 20 amino acids. The V gene end was trimmed by 1 base and the J gene end by 1 base; junction bases not matched to a gene: 17. CDR1 and CDR2 (germline): MGHRA, YSYEKL. CDR3 DNA sequence: TGCGCCAGCAGCCAAGGAAAAAGGAGACAGGGGTTTTTACAGAACACTGAAGCTTTCTTT. Translation gives CASSQGKRRQGFLQNTEAFF.

The chain carries TRBV5-1 and TRBJ1-1, with 7 bases fitting TRBD1. The ends lost 0 bases at V and 4 bases at J; junction bases unmatched: 6. Germline CDR1 is SGHRS and CDR2 is YFSETQ. The CDR3 has 15 residues. CDR3 bases: TGCGCCAGCAGCTTGGTCGGACAGGCGGGCACTGAAGCTTTCTTT. It translates to CASSLVGQAGTEAFF.

This clone came up a few times. The gene calls are TRBV11-3 and TRBJ2-1, with D possibly being TRBD2 (6 bases). V was pared by 4 bases and J by 6 bases, with 28 bases between. CDR1 and CDR2 from the germline V gene are SGHNT and YENEEA. CDR3 length: 19 residues. The chain's CDR3 is CASSSYQVGIPAGINEQFF. The CDR3, as DNA: TGTGCCAGCAGCTCATACCAGGTCGGTATTCCAGCGGGCATCAATGAGCAGTTCTTC.

The genes are TRBV6-5 and TRBJ2-6; D possibly corresponds to TRBD1 (6 bases). The CDR3 runs to 14 residues. V lost 9 bases, J lost 2 bases, and 11 bases lay in between. Germline values: CDR1 MNHEY, CDR2 SVGAGI. CDR3 amino acids: CASVRGPGANVLTF. The CDR3 DNA reads as TGTGCCAGTGTCAGGGGTCCTGGGGCCAACGTCCTGACTTTC.

The CDR3 reads CASSSETSGGGETQYF. The CDR3 nucleotides read TGCGCCAGCAGCTCCGAGACTAGCGGGGGAGGAGAGACCCAGTACTTC. This chain connects TRBV5-1 to TRBJ2-5; TRBD2 matches 12 bases. This CDR3 contains 16 residues. V lost 3 bases, J lost 4 bases, and 7 bases stayed unmatched. Per germline, CDR1 SGHRS and CDR2 YFSETQ.

This rearrangement joins TRBV2 to TRBJ2-7, with D possibly TRBD2 on 5 matching bases. V was trimmed by 3 bases and J by 1 base, leaving 10 bases between them. CDR1 and CDR2 from the germline V gene are SNHLY and FYNNEI. The CDR3 extends over 14 amino acids. CDR3 coding DNA: TGTGCCAGCAGTGAGGGGAGAGTTTCCTACGAGCAGTACTTC. Its protein is CASSEGRVSYEQYF.

V and J are TRBV7-3 and TRBJ2-1, with a tentative D call TRBD2 (6 bases). From germline, CDR1 is SGHTA and CDR2 FQGTGA. With 5 bases removed from V and 6 bases from J, the gap between germline ends came to 11 bases. This CDR3 spans 13 amino acids. The CDR3 DNA sequence: TGTGCCAGCAGCCTTGGAGGGCTCAATGAGCAGTTCTTC. Translating gives CASSLGGLNEQFF.

This sequence joins TRBV5-1 and TRBJ2-3; 12 bases are a match to TRBD2. The CDR3 extends over 17 amino acids. The germline CDR1 and CDR2 sequences are SGHRS and YFSETQ. The V and J ends lost 3 bases and 2 bases, in that order; junction bases with no gene match: 7. The CDR3 loop is CASSWELAGGHTDTQYF. CDR3 nucleotides: TGCGCCAGCAGCTGGGAACTAGCGGGGGGACACACAGATACGCAGTATTTT.

This chain joins TRBV5-4 and TRBJ2-3; possible D gene TRBD2, 6 bases. Trimming stripped 0 bases from V and 4 bases from J, with 9 bases between. Germline CDR1 reads SGHNT; CDR2 reads YYREEE (reference sequence). This CDR3 spans 14 amino acids. CDR3 sequence reads: CASSLAPGADTQYF. In DNA, the CDR3 is TGTGCCAGCAGCTTGGCCCCGGGGGCAGATACGCAGTATTTT.

CDR3 nucleotide sequence: TGTGCCAGCAGCTTAATCGGACAGGGGTACTCCGGGGAGCTGTTTTTT. Protein: CASSLIGQGYSGELFF. The chain uses TRBV7-3 and TRBJ2-2, with 9 bases that match TRBD1. V was clipped by 1 base and J by 6 bases; unmatched bases: 6. Germline V gene sequence: CDR1 SGHTA, CDR2 FQGTGA. This CDR3 region has 16 residues.

The chain links TRBV28 to TRBJ1-1; D might be TRBD1 (5 bases). Looked up from germline, CDR1 is MDHEN and CDR2 is SYDVKM. The V and J ends lost 3 bases and 4 bases respectively, with 12 bases between them. CDR3 length equals 14 residues. The CDR3 DNA reads TGTGCCAGCAGTTTTCTGGGGCAGGGCACTGAAGCTTTCTTT. This codes for CASSFLGQGTEAFF.

The chain is built from TRBV18 and TRBJ2-7, with D possibly matching TRBD1 (6 bases). The CDR3 contains 14 residues. Germline lookup yields CDR1 KGHSH and CDR2 LQKENI. V lost 4 bases, J lost 3 bases, and 13 bases lay in between. CDR3 coding DNA: TGTGCCAGCTCACGCACAGGGTGGAACTACGAGCAGTACTTC. Translation gives CASSRTGWNYEQYF.

The chain has TRBV18 and TRBJ2-5, with 10 positions matching TRBD1. Germline loops: CDR1 KGHSH, CDR2 LQKENI. The CDR3 has 15 amino acids. J was trimmed by 2 bases and V by 3 bases; bases with no gene match: 3. The CDR3 nucleotides are TGTGCCAGCTCACCTCGGGACAGGGGTCAAGAGACCCAGTACTTC. Amino acids: CASSPRDRGQETQYF.